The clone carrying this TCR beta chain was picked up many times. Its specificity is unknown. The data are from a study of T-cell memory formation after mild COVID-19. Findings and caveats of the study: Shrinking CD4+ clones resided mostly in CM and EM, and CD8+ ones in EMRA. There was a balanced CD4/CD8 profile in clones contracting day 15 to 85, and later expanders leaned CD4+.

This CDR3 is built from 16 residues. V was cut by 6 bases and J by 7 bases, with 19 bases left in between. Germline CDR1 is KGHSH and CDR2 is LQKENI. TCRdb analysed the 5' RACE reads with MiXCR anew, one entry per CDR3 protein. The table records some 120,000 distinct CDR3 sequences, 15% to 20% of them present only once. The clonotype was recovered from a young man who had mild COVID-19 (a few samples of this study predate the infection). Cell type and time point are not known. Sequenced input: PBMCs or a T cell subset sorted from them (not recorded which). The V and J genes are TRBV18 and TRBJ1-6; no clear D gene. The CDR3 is CASSVRMEAWNSPLHF. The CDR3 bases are TGTGCCAGCTCTGTCAGGATGGAGGCTTGGAATTCACCCCTCCACTTT.